These 21 T cell receptor beta chains originate from one sample sequenced in a study of blood T cell repertoires in COVID-19 (dated by TCRdb to about 2020). The library was generated by the immunoSEQ multiplex PCR assay. Here the immuneACCESS table is served through TCRdb, limited to in-frame sequences with V and J called. Missing clones are a known gap in these copies; in checked studies unresolved V genes cover under half, and the rest lacks a known reason. Here the sample has about 72,000 clones; approximately 79% occur a single time. The ten largest clones take up about 6.9% of the sample. Material: peripheral blood. These receptors originate from a man aged 60 to 69 with acute or convalescent COVID-19.

This rearrangement joins TRBV7-9 to TRBJ1-3, with D perhaps matching TRBD1 (5 bases). CDR3 size: 14 residues. CDR1 is SEHNR, CDR2 FQNEAQ, per germline (reference sequence). V was clipped by 5 bases and J by 8 bases, with 16 bases between them. CDR3 residues: CASSPFRDLDTIYF. CDR3 nucleotides: TGTGCCAGCAGCCCATTCCGGGACTTAGACACCATATATTTT.

The chain uses TRBV2 and TRBJ1-5; 7 bases align to TRBD1. This CDR3 is 15 amino acids long. Germline V gene sequence: CDR1 SNHLY, CDR2 FYNNEI. V shed 3 bases, J shed 4 bases, and the junction held 6 bases outside the gene matches. The CDR3 DNA reads TGTGCCAGCAGTGAGGCCAGGGGGAATAATCAGCCCCAGCATTTT. The encoded protein is CASSEARGNNQPQHF.

The chain employs TRBV30 and TRBJ1-3, with D perhaps matching TRBD1 (6 bases). The CDR3 consists of 14 residues. The V gene lost 3 bases and the J gene lost 2 bases, with 11 bases spanning the gap. Per germline, CDR1 GTSNPN and CDR2 SVGIG (reference sequence). The CDR3 DNA sequence: TGTGCCTGGAGCGGGGGGGCGGCTGGAAACACCATATATTTT. This translates into CAWSGGAAGNTIYF. The full variable domain, completed using reference TRBV30 and TRBJ1-3, is SQTIHQWPATLVQPVGSPLSLECTVEGTSNPNLYWYRQAAGRGLQLLFYSVGIGQISSEVPQNLSASRPQDRQFILSSKKLLLSDSGFYLCAWSGGAAGNTIYFGEGSWLTVV.

The V gene is TRBV5-5, the J gene TRBJ1-3; D gene unclear. This CDR3 has 15 residues. Germline V gives CDR1 SGHKS, CDR2 YYEKEE (reference sequence). The V end lost 3 bases, the J end lost 0 bases, and 10 bases lay between the germline ends. CDR3 sequence (DNA): TGTGCCAGCAGCTCCTCGGTTATCTCTGGAAACACCATATATTTT. Translated, it gives CASSSSVISGNTIYF.

This clone is deemed medium-sized. The V call is TRBV7-9, the J call TRBJ1-6; D is uncertain. This CDR3 contains 14 residues. Germline-derived CDR1 and CDR2 are SEHNR and FQNEAQ (reference sequence). V shed 5 bases and J shed 8 bases, with 13 bases lying between them. The CDR3 region has the DNA TGTGCCAGCAGCCGACCCACCAGCGATTCACCCCTCCACTTT. Protein: CASSRPTSDSPLHF.

The V call is TRBV2, the J call TRBJ1-2, with TRBD1 identical over 7 bases. Germline V lookup: CDR1 SNHLY, CDR2 FYNNEI. The J segment lost 4 bases and the V segment lost 5 bases, leaving 7 bases of the junction unmatched. There are 14 residues in the CDR3. The CDR3 loop reads CASSTGTATYGYTF. CDR3 sequence (DNA): TGTGCCAGCAGTACCGGGACAGCGACCTATGGCTACACCTTC.

This clone was counted between two and nine times. The chain uses TRBV6-5 and TRBJ1-4; 7 positions match TRBD1. V gave up 6 bases and J gave up 2 bases; unmatched junction bases: 6. CDR3 length: 15 residues. Germline CDR1 MNHEY, CDR2 SVGAGI. The CDR3 DNA reads TGTGCCAGCAGGAGAACAGGGGACACTAATGAAAAACTGTTTTTT. It yields the protein CASRRTGDTNEKLFF.

The chain combines TRBV6-2 or TRBV6-3 with TRBJ2-3; 13 nucleotides match TRBD2. The length of the CDR3 is 20 residues. Trimming at V came to 2 bases and at J to 3 bases, leaving 14 bases not matched to a gene. Germline CDR1 is MNHEY and CDR2 is SVGEGT. CDR3 protein: CASSYPLTSGGASWTDTQYF. The CDR3 region has the DNA TGTGCCAGCAGTTACCCCCTTACTAGCGGGGGGGCCAGTTGGACAGATACGCAGTATTTT.

This chain connects TRBV21-1 to TRBJ1-4; the table's D gene call, TRBD1, was not cross checked with the DNA. TRBV21-1 is deemed a pseudogene. The CDR3 loop spans 16 amino acids. For the CDR3, the DNA is TGTGCCAGCAGCAAGGAGTACAGGGGTTCTAATGAAAAACTGTTTTTT. This encodes CASSKEYRGSNEKLFF.

The V gene is TRBV2, the J gene TRBJ2-3; TRBD2 aligns across 11 bases. Germline-derived CDR1 and CDR2 are SNHLY and FYNNEI. The CDR3 totals 15 residues. The trim removed 6 bases at V and 5 bases at J, leaving 7 bases unmatched. The CDR3, as DNA: TGTGCCAGCAGGGCGACTAGCGGGGAGGGAGATACGCAGTATTTT. It translates to CASRATSGEGDTQYF.

This rearrangement joins TRBV7-2 to TRBJ2-3, with 9 bases identical to TRBD1. Per germline, CDR1 SGHTA and CDR2 FQGNSA. After removal of 6 bases from V and 0 bases from J, the junction contained 13 bases not matched to a gene. The CDR3 has 18 amino acids. The CDR3 protein is CASSSYPGTGFSTDTQYF. CDR3 coding DNA: TGTGCCAGCAGTTCCTATCCCGGGACAGGGTTTAGCACAGATACGCAGTATTTT. The full variable domain, its missing parts supplied by reference TRBV7-2 and TRBJ2-3, is GAGVSQSPSNKVTEKGKDVELRCDPISGHTALYWYRQSLGQGLEFLIYFQGNSAPDKSGLPSDRFSAERTGGSVSTLTIQRTQQEDSAVYLCASSSYPGTGFSTDTQYFGPGTRLTVL.

The chain links TRBV5-1 to TRBJ1-3; D gene ambiguous. Trimming cost V 3 bases and J 1 base, with 5 bases left between them. Germline V gives CDR1 SGHRS, CDR2 YFSETQ. The CDR3 consists of 13 residues. The CDR3 here is CASSSESGNTIYF. The CDR3 DNA reads TGCGCCAGCAGCTCAGAATCTGGAAACACCATATATTTT.

The chain links TRBV6-2 or TRBV6-3 to TRBJ2-5; 10 bases match TRBD1. Germline V gene sequence: CDR1 MNHEY, CDR2 SVGEGT. The ends lost 2 bases at V and 4 bases at J; junction bases unmatched: 4. CDR3 size: 15 residues. CDR3 DNA sequence: TGTGCCAGCAGTTACGGGGGACAGGGGATAGAGACCCAGTACTTC. Translating gives CASSYGGQGIETQYF.

In DNA form, the CDR3 reads TGCGCCAGCAGCGCTAGCGGGGGCCTGAACACCGGGGAGCTGTTTTTT. Residues: CASSASGGLNTGELFF. V usage is TRBV5-1 and J usage is TRBJ2-2, with 10 bases fitting TRBD2. CDR1 is SGHRS and CDR2 is YFSETQ in the germline V gene. The CDR3 consists of 16 residues. The J segment lost 1 base and the V segment lost 4 bases, leaving 4 bases of the junction unmatched.

The rearrangement links TRBV4-3 to TRBJ1-1, with D hard to call. V was pared by 0 bases and J by 3 bases, with 5 bases between. Germline V CDR1 and CDR2: LGHNA, YSLEER. The CDR3 consists of 13 residues. The CDR3 nucleotides read TGCGCCAGCAGCCAAGAGGAGGACACTGAAGCTTTCTTT. It is translated as CASSQEEDTEAFF.

The chain uses TRBV5-6 and TRBJ2-5; 7 nucleotides agree with TRBD2. The CDR3 consists of 14 residues. Germline CDR1 is SGHDT and CDR2 is YYEEEE. Unmatched junction bases numbered 3, after V lost 2 bases and J lost 2 bases. The CDR3 nucleotides are TGTGCCAGCAGCTTTGCGGGGGTGCAAGAGACCCAGTACTTC. The encoded protein is CASSFAGVQETQYF. Based on the CDR3 plus reference TRBV5-6 and TRBJ2-5, the full variable domain is DAGVTQSPTHLIKTRGQQVTLRCSPKSGHDTVSWYQQALGQGPQFIFQYYEEEERQRGNFPDRFSGHQFPNYSSELNVNALLLGDSALYLCASSFAGVQETQYFGPGTRLLVL.

The V and J genes are TRBV7-9 and TRBJ1-5; TRBD1 matches 7 bases. V lost 0 bases and J lost 7; bases outside the gene matches: 9. The CDR3 is made up of 16 amino acids. Germline V CDR1 and CDR2: SEHNR, FQNEAQ (reference sequence). The CDR3 protein is CASSLAYDRELQPQHF. Written as DNA, the CDR3 is TGTGCCAGCAGCTTAGCATACGACAGGGAATTGCAGCCCCAGCATTTT.

The chain joins TRBV20-1 to TRBJ1-1; possible D gene TRBD1, 5 bases. Germline-derived CDR1 and CDR2 are DFQATT and SNEGSKA (reference sequence). The CDR3 is 11 residues long. CDR3 residues: CMGWGDYEAFF. CDR3 coding DNA: TGCATGGGGTGGGGGGATTATGAAGCTTTCTTT.

The chain has TRBV4-1 and TRBJ2-3; 9 bases match TRBD1. Germline-derived CDR1 and CDR2 are MGHRA and YSYEKL. The length of the CDR3 is 16 residues. V trimming: 3 bases; J trimming: 4 bases; junction bases outside the gene matches: 8. CDR3 residues: CASSQRGQGIADTQYF. The CDR3 coding sequence is TGCGCCAGCAGCCAGCGGGGACAGGGCATTGCAGATACGCAGTATTTT.

This sequence joins TRBV3-1 (or the pseudogene TRBV3-2) and TRBJ1-2; 7 bases are shared with TRBD1. The CDR3 totals 15 residues. The germline gives CDR1 LGHDT, CDR2 YNNKEL (reference sequence). V lost 1 base and J lost 8; bases outside the gene matches: 10. The CDR3 region has the DNA TGTGCCAGCAGCCAAGTACCGGGACAGCCTGGAGGCTACACCTTC. It codes for CASSQVPGQPGGYTF.

This clone turned up a few times. The CDR3 is CASSFQPGDTEAFF. The CDR3, as DNA: TGTGCCAGCAGCTTCCAACCAGGGGACACTGAAGCTTTCTTT. This chain links TRBV2 with TRBJ1-1, with D possibly being TRBD1 (6 bases). This CDR3 has 14 amino acids. V gave up 6 bases and J gave up 3 bases, with 14 bases separating them. The V gene's germline CDR1 is SNHLY and CDR2 FYNNEI.